This T cell receptor (beta chain) comes out of a study of blood T cell repertoires in COVID-19. On the study more broadly: COVID-19 samples from acute and convalescent phases originated in the United States, Italy and Spain. In each case, the material was cDNA or gDNA derived from T cells, B-cell-depleted T cells, or PBMCs.

CDR3 length: 16 amino acids. Trimming took 0 bases from V and 7 from J, leaving 13 bases between them. The germline gives CDR1 MNHEY, CDR2 SVGAGI. Authors' processing steps: Amplification from reference gene primers served as the basis for estimated nucleated cell counts. Some clones are missing from TCRdb's copy, which holds only in-frame ones; the method was immunoSEQ multiplex PCR. V and J calls and clone size are as listed in that table; D and trimming were resolved from the DNA. This table has a few hundred thousand clones, about four fifths appearing once. The chain joins TRBV6-5 to TRBJ1-6; maybe TRBD1 (6 bases). The receptor was derived from a man between 25 and 39 years old who had recovered from COVID-19. Sequenced material: peripheral blood. CDR3 nucleotide sequence: TGTGCCAGCAGTTACTCTGGGGGCGCAGGCAATTCACCCCTCCACTTT. Protein: CASSYSGGAGNSPLHF.